The 25 T cell receptor beta chains below come from one sample, sequenced in a study of blood T cells in healthy people across ages (dated by TCRdb to 2013 to 2016). The library was made by 5' RACE. The sample was run on an Illumina HiSeq 2500. A second PCR of roughly 6 to 11 cycles was run with a J-beta primer mix and a sample-barcoded 5' primer. The raw public reads went through TCRdb reprocessing: fastp at Q25, MiXCR clone calling, in-frame beta chains kept. Every CDR3 protein is listed once, alongside the most common genes and DNA of its rows. The sample table contains more than 1.4 million distinct CDR3 sequences; only one count was recorded for about 40% of them. The ten largest make up 7.9% of the sample. Sequenced input: blood. The source is a woman between 18 and 29 years old in good health.

The chain uses TRBV14 and TRBJ2-5; 9 nucleotides agree with TRBD1. Near its end, the DNA agrees better with TRBJ2-7, so the J call may be wrong. CDR3 length: 14 amino acids. Germline lookup yields CDR1 SGHDN and CDR2 FVKESK. The CDR3 loop reads CASSQGGQGSEQYF. Here the CDR3 DNA reads TGTGCCAGCAGCCAAGGGGGACAGGGATCCGAGCAGTACTTC.

This clonotype has just a few counts. The chain combines TRBV28 with TRBJ2-7; 8 nucleotides agree with TRBD1. The assigned J gene may be wrong: the sequence end matches TRBJ2-5 better. From germline, CDR1 is MDHEN and CDR2 SYDVKM. The CDR3 covers 15 residues. This CDR3 reads CASSDRGVARETQYF. The CDR3 DNA reads TGTGCCAGCAGTGACAGGGGTGTAGCTAGGGAGACCCAGTACTTC.

The chain recombines TRBV6-6 with TRBJ2-3, with TRBD2 matching over 13 bases. CDR1 MNHNY and CDR2 SVGAGI come from the germline V gene (reference sequence). With V trimmed by 7 bases and J by 5 bases, 9 bases remained unmatched. CDR3 length: 16 residues. The CDR3 nucleotides read TGTGCCAGCAATAAACTAGCGGGGGGGCCGGGAGATACGCAGTATTTT. It is translated as CASNKLAGGPGDTQYF.

This clonotype was seen more than once but under ten times. V gene TRBV10-3 combines with J gene TRBJ2-7; 7 bases agree with TRBD1. Per the germline V gene, CDR1 is ENHRY and CDR2 is SYGVKD. The J segment lost 3 bases and the V segment lost 8 bases, leaving 10 bases of the junction unmatched. The CDR3 has 14 residues. The CDR3 protein is CAIGREYRGYEQYF. The CDR3 DNA reads as TGTGCCATCGGAAGAGAATACAGGGGCTACGAGCAGTACTTC.

The J gene is TRBJ2-3, the V gene TRBV5-1; 8 bases match TRBD1. The V segment lost 0 bases and the J segment 1 base; nucleotides outside the gene matches: 7. The CDR3 loop spans 17 amino acids. The germline V gene encodes CDR1 SGHRS and CDR2 YFSETQ. The CDR3 is CASSLAGPGGGTDTQYF. In nucleotides, the CDR3 is TGCGCCAGCAGCTTGGCCGGTCCAGGGGGCGGCACAGATACGCAGTATTTT.

V and J are TRBV20-1 and TRBJ2-7; unclear D gene. The length of the CDR3 is 14 residues. The V end was cut by 7 bases, the J end by 0 bases, with 16 bases between. Germline V gene lookup returns CDR1 DFQATT and CDR2 SNEGSKA (reference sequence). In nucleotides, the CDR3 is TGCAGTGGCAGAAGTATCCTCGCCTCCTACGAGCAGTACTTC. Translation: CSGRSILASYEQYF.

The rearrangement uses TRBV20-1 and TRBJ2-1; D remains ambiguous. CDR1 and CDR2 from the germline V gene are DFQATT and SNEGSKA (reference sequence). The CDR3 runs to 16 residues. The V and J ends lost 2 bases and 4 bases respectively, with 18 bases between them. The CDR3 sequence is CSARRTGVGAYNEQFF. The CDR3 DNA sequence: TGCAGTGCTAGAAGAACCGGCGTCGGAGCTTACAATGAGCAGTTCTTC.

The chain links TRBV5-6 to TRBJ2-4, with TRBD2 as a possible D gene (6 bases). The DNA end is more similar to TRBJ2-7, so the J call may be wrong. The CDR3 runs to 15 residues. Germline CDR1 SGHDT, CDR2 YYEEEE. CDR3 DNA sequence: TGTGCCAGCAGTTGGTCGGGACTCCGAGGTTACGAGCAGTACTTC. Translation: CASSWSGLRGYEQYF.

This clonotype was found a few times. The genes are TRBV29-1 and TRBJ2-3; TRBD2 is a possible D gene (6 bases). The CDR3 has 14 amino acids. Trimming pared 4 bases from V and 2 bases from J, leaving 13 bases between. In germline, CDR1 is SQVTM, CDR2 ANQGSEA. CDR3 protein: CSVVLQGLTDTQYF. CDR3 bases: TGCAGCGTTGTCTTGCAGGGACTCACAGATACGCAGTATTTT.

The chain has TRBV11-2 and TRBJ2-5, with 10 bases that match TRBD1. Germline CDR1 is SGHAT and CDR2 is FQNNGV. J was trimmed by 4 bases and V by 0 bases; bases with no gene match: 5. The length of the CDR3 is 16 residues. DNA for the CDR3: TGTGCCAGCAGCTTAGATTGGCGGGACAGGGGAGAGACCCAGTACTTC. Amino acid sequence: CASSLDWRDRGETQYF.

This clonotype was seen a handful of times. The rearrangement joins TRBV5-6 to TRBJ1-1, with a possible D match to TRBD1 (5 bases). Germline-derived CDR1 and CDR2 are SGHDT and YYEEEE. Trimming cost V 4 bases and J 0 bases, with 16 bases left between them. CDR3 size: 16 residues. The CDR3 sequence: CASSRTRGSVNTEAFF. CDR3 DNA sequence: TGTGCCAGCAGCCGAACCCGGGGCTCGGTGAACACTGAAGCTTTCTTT. The full variable domain, its missing parts supplied by reference TRBV5-6 and TRBJ1-1, is DAGVTQSPTHLIKTRGQQVTLRCSPKSGHDTVSWYQQALGQGPQFIFQYYEEEERQRGNFPDRFSGHQFPNYSSELNVNALLLGDSALYLCASSRTRGSVNTEAFFGQGTRLTVV.

For the CDR3, the DNA is TGCAGTGCCTCGGCCGGGACAGGGGGAGAGACCCAGTACTTC. Translating it yields CSASAGTGGETQYF. V is TRBV20-1 and J is TRBJ2-5, with TRBD1 matching over 11 bases. The CDR3 runs to 14 residues. Looked up from germline, CDR1 is DFQATT and CDR2 is SNEGSKA (reference sequence). V gave up 6 bases and J gave up 4 bases; unmatched junction bases: 7.

This clonotype occurred a few times. The V call is TRBV7-9, the J call TRBJ1-4; 7 positions agree with TRBD1. Trimming took 1 base from V and 10 from J; bases not matched to a gene: 12. The CDR3 runs to 16 residues. CDR1 SEHNR and CDR2 FQNEAQ come from the germline V gene (reference sequence). The CDR3 reads CASSLDPTGAPGKLFF. The CDR3 DNA reads TGTGCCAGCAGCTTAGACCCCACAGGGGCTCCTGGAAAACTGTTTTTT. The whole variable domain, remainder taken from reference TRBV7-9 and TRBJ1-4, is DTGVSQNPRHKITKRGQNVTFRCDPISEHNRLYWYRQTLGQGPEFLTYFQNEAQLEKSRLLSDRFSAERPKGSFSTLEIQRTEQGDSAMYLCASSLDPTGAPGKLFFGSGTQLSVL.

This clonotype was counted only a few times. The rearrangement joins TRBV27 to TRBJ1-2; a weak D match, TRBD1 (6 bases). This CDR3 is 13 amino acids long. Trimming took 6 bases from V and 8 from J, leaving 16 bases between them. Germline CDR1 and CDR2: MNHEY and SMNVEV (reference sequence). The CDR3 spells CASRWGAGGGYTF. Here the CDR3 DNA reads TGTGCCAGCAGATGGGGGGCGGGGGGAGGCTACACCTTC.

The chain is built from TRBV4-1 and TRBJ2-3, with 8 bases matching TRBD1. V lost 3 bases to trimming and J lost 6 bases; unmatched junction nucleotides: 5. The CDR3 has 14 amino acids. Germline loops: CDR1 MGHRA, CDR2 YSYEKL. This chain's CDR3 is CASSHLTGVDTQYF. CDR3 DNA: TGCGCCAGCAGCCACCTGACAGGGGTGGATACGCAGTATTTT.

The J gene is TRBJ1-2, the V gene TRBV20-1; D is undetermined. CDR1 is DFQATT and CDR2 is SNEGSKA in the germline V gene (reference sequence). This CDR3 region has 17 residues. Trimming left V 3 bases short and J 8 bases short, with 28 bases between. Here the CDR3 DNA reads TGCAGTGCTAGGGCCCCACGGCAGGTGGCGTCTGAAGGAGGCTACACCTTC. This gives the protein CSARAPRQVASEGGYTF.

The rearrangement joins TRBV6-5 to TRBJ2-2; unclear D gene. Germline V lookup: CDR1 MNHEY, CDR2 SVGAGI. V lost 0 bases, J lost 7 bases, and 9 bases lay in between. The CDR3 contains 14 residues. The CDR3 DNA is TGTGCCAGCAGTTACTCGAATGGTAACGGGGAGCTGTTTTTT. Translating gives CASSYSNGNGELFF.

V usage is TRBV11-2 and J usage is TRBJ1-1, with unresolved D. Germline V gene sequence: CDR1 SGHAT, CDR2 FQNNGV. The CDR3 consists of 13 residues. V was pared by 1 base and J by 7 bases, with 10 bases between. The CDR3 sequence: CASSLGSPLEAFF. The CDR3 DNA reads as TGTGCCAGCAGCTTAGGCAGCCCTCTTGAAGCTTTCTTT.

This rearrangement joins TRBV5-1 to TRBJ2-7, with 10 bases fitting TRBD2. The CDR3 is 14 residues long. After removal of 6 bases from V and 1 base from J, the junction contained 4 bases not matched to a gene. Germline values: CDR1 SGHRS, CDR2 YFSETQ. The CDR3 DNA sequence: TGCGCCAGCAACAGCGGGGGGGATTCCTACGAGCAGTACTTC. Its protein product is CASNSGGDSYEQYF.

The chain links TRBV20-1 to TRBJ1-6; D call uncertain. Germline V CDR1 and CDR2: DFQATT, SNEGSKA (reference sequence). Trimming took off 5 bases at V and 7 bases at J, with 9 bases between the two ends. The CDR3 extends over 12 amino acids. DNA for the CDR3: TGCAGTGCTCATGGGCCGAATTCACCCCTCCACTTT. Its translation is CSAHGPNSPLHF.

The chain is built from TRBV5-1 and TRBJ2-2, with D tentatively TRBD1 (5 bases). This CDR3 region has 16 residues. CDR1 and CDR2 from the germline V gene are SGHRS and YFSETQ. V was shortened by 4 bases and J by 4 bases, with 17 bases between the two germline ends. For the CDR3, the DNA is TGCGCCAGCAGCGGGGTGCTCCAGGGTCGCACCGGGGAGCTGTTTTTT. This gives the protein CASSGVLQGRTGELFF.

This sequence joins TRBV14 and TRBJ2-1, with 13 bases that match TRBD2. The trim removed 3 bases at V and 5 bases at J, leaving 7 bases unmatched. Germline V gene sequence: CDR1 SGHDN, CDR2 FVKESK. The CDR3 runs 17 residues. The CDR3: CASSHKTSGRRDNEQFF. Here the CDR3 DNA reads TGTGCCAGCAGCCACAAGACTAGCGGGAGGCGAGACAATGAGCAGTTCTTC.

The chain carries TRBV7-6 and TRBJ2-2; TRBD2 aligns across 13 bases. This CDR3 spans 17 amino acids. V gave up 4 bases and J gave up 4 bases; unmatched junction bases: 6. The germline CDR1 and CDR2 sequences are SGHVS and FNYEAQ. CDR3 amino acids: CASSWGLAGRGTGELFF. For the CDR3, the DNA is TGTGCCAGCAGCTGGGGACTAGCGGGGAGAGGCACCGGGGAGCTGTTTTTT.

This chain joins TRBV20-1 and TRBJ2-1; D uncertain. V lost 6 bases and J lost 6, with 12 bases in between. The CDR3 covers 12 residues. Per the germline V gene, CDR1 is DFQATT and CDR2 is SNEGSKA (reference sequence). The CDR3 protein is CSATDHSNEQFF. The CDR3 nucleotides read TGCAGTGCCACAGACCACAGCAATGAGCAGTTCTTC.

V gene TRBV6-5 combines with J gene TRBJ2-2; 9 nucleotides agree with TRBD1. Germline trimming cut 2 bases from V and 4 bases from J; bases unmatched to any gene: 8. From germline, CDR1 is MNHEY and CDR2 SVGAGI. This CDR3 has 17 residues. CDR3 in DNA: TGTGCCAGCAGTTACGTGAACAGGGGGCTCCGCACCGGGGAGCTGTTTTTT. Protein: CASSYVNRGLRTGELFF.